This T cell receptor (beta chain) was recorded in a study of T cells after posttransplantation cyclophosphamide. Germline CDR1 SGHTA, CDR2 FQGNSA. V lost 5 bases, J lost 7 bases, and 7 bases stayed unmatched. The CDR3 spans 14 residues. Using immunoSEQ multiplex PCR, the repertoire was profiled, and TCRdb retains in-frame clones only, with some absent. The sample presents around 34,000 clones, none singletons. V is TRBV7-2 and J is TRBJ1-2; 10 bases match TRBD1. What was sequenced was PBMCs. This TCR was sampled from a woman aged 45-59 years in good health and a related stem cell transplant donor. For the CDR3, the DNA is TGTGCCAGCAGCCTCGGGACAGGGGAACGTGGCTACACCTTC. It specifies CASSLGTGERGYTF.